The present T cell receptor beta chain was sequenced within a study of blood T cell repertoires in COVID-19. Assay used: immunoSEQ multiplex PCR; TCRdb lists only in-frame clones, some missing. Of fewer than 200,000 clones in the sample, 65% to 85% were seen once. Germline V gene data show CDR1 as SGHVS and CDR2 as FNYEAQ. V lost 1 base, J lost 5 bases, and 12 bases lay in between. The CDR3 extends over 15 amino acids. The rearrangement uses TRBV7-6 and TRBJ1-5; D ambiguous. Material for sequencing was peripheral blood. The source is a woman of 80 years or more with active or convalescent COVID-19. CDR3 sequence reads: CASSLGPGEYQPQHF. The CDR3 nucleotides read TGTGCCAGCAGCTTAGGTCCTGGGGAGTATCAGCCCCAGCATTTT.